This entry concerns a single TCR beta chain. Source study methods: Counts of nucleated cells, estimated from reference gene primer amplification, were obtained. Data came from immunoSEQ multiplex PCR; TCRdb stores just in-frame clones and leaves some out. The D gene and trimming were derived from the DNA, and the V and J assignments and clone size from that table. The data show 100,000 to 150,000 clones, 85% to 90% seen once. The sample is drawn from a study of blood T cell repertoires in COVID-19. Overall study context: Specimens from acute and convalescent COVID-19 originated in the United States, Italy and Spain. Nucleic acid was either cDNA or gDNA, and it came from T cells, B-cell-depleted T cells, or PBMCs.

Trimming took 11 bases from V and 0 from J, leaving 11 bases between them. Germline V gene sequence: CDR1 SNHLY, CDR2 FYNNEI. The CDR3 is 14 residues long. The source is an elderly woman with acute or convalescent COVID-19. The sample taken for sequencing was peripheral blood. The rearrangement links TRBV2 to TRBJ1-6, with unresolved D. The CDR3 region has the DNA TGTGCCGGCCAAACATACTCCTATAATTCACCCCTCCACTTT. It specifies CAGQTYSYNSPLHF.